The 6 T cell receptor beta chains below were found in one sample sequenced in a study of human T cells and chemical hapten exposure. Time point in this sample: pre-sensitization, week 0. The treatment was: therapeutic diphenylcyclopropenone sensitization with weekly scalp DPC. Via MiXCR, TCRdb re-called the RACE reads, giving one row per CDR3 protein. The repertoire holds roughly 38,000 distinct CDR3 sequences, with around 12% as singletons. The sequences come from whole blood, collected in connection with sensitization to the hapten diphenylcyclopropenone (DPC). The origin of the receptors is a woman aged 25 to 39 with alopecia areata. Some clones in this sample may be carry-over from other donors' samples.

This clonotype was seen a few times. The chain employs TRBV7-9 and TRBJ2-2, with 7 bases aligning to TRBD1. The V and J ends lost 3 bases and 0 bases, in that order; junction bases with no gene match: 1. This CDR3 spans 15 amino acids. Germline V gene lookup returns CDR1 SEHNR and CDR2 FQNEAQ (reference sequence). CDR3 loop: CASSFRGTNTGELFF. CDR3 nucleotides: TGTGCCAGCAGCTTCAGGGGGACGAACACCGGGGAGCTGTTTTTT.

This clonotype was counted at least ten times. The CDR3 DNA reads TGCGCCAGCATGGGTCGGGGCGGAGCCAATCAGCCCCAGCATTTT. This sequence encodes CASMGRGGANQPQHF. The chain uses TRBV10-2 and TRBJ1-5; a possible D gene is TRBD1 (5 bases). There are 15 residues in the CDR3. The germline V and J ends were trimmed by 7 bases and 3 bases, with 16 bases remaining between them. CDR1 and CDR2 from the germline V gene are WSHSY and SAAADI.

The chain links TRBV28 to TRBJ2-1; 7 nucleotides match TRBD2. The CDR3 consists of 13 residues. Germline CDR1 is MDHEN and CDR2 is SYDVKM. V shed 6 bases, J shed 12 bases, and the junction held 11 bases outside the gene matches. DNA of the CDR3: TGTGCCAGCAGCAGGGCGGGGGAAGTAAGGCAGTTCTTC. Its translation is CASSRAGEVRQFF.

The chain's CDR3 is CSGGQAGGIEAFF. CDR3 DNA: TGCAGCGGTGGACAGGCGGGGGGTATTGAAGCTTTCTTT. The J gene is TRBJ1-1, the V gene TRBV29-1; 7 nucleotides line up with TRBD1. The CDR3 runs to 13 residues. Per the germline V gene, CDR1 is SQVTM and CDR2 is ANQGSEA. V trimming: 7 bases; J trimming: 7 bases; junction bases outside the gene matches: 12. Complete variable domain (other parts from reference TRBV29-1 and TRBJ1-1): SAVISQKPSRDICQRGTSLTIQCQVDSQVTMMFWYRQQPGQSLTLIATANQGSEATYESGFVIDKFPISRPNLTFSTLTVSNMSPEDSSIYLCSGGQAGGIEAFFGQGTRLTVV.

The table lists this clonotype with a few counts. V and J are TRBV11-2 and TRBJ2-5; no definite D call. This CDR3 spans 15 amino acids. Germline CDR1 is SGHAT and CDR2 is FQNNGV. Deletions cut 5 bases from V and 1 base from J, with 14 bases between. DNA of the CDR3: TGTGCCAGCAGCCCCCTGGTACGGAGCCAAGAGACCCAGTACTTC. Amino acids: CASSPLVRSQETQYF.

This chain links TRBV10-3 with TRBJ2-7; D might be TRBD1 (5 bases). This CDR3 has 11 amino acids. Trimming removed 5 bases at V and 4 bases at J, with 6 bases between. The V gene's germline CDR1 is ENHRY and CDR2 SYGVKD. The CDR3 DNA sequence: TGTGCCATCAGTCAGGGTTACGAGCAGTACTTC. This gives the protein CAISQGYEQYF.